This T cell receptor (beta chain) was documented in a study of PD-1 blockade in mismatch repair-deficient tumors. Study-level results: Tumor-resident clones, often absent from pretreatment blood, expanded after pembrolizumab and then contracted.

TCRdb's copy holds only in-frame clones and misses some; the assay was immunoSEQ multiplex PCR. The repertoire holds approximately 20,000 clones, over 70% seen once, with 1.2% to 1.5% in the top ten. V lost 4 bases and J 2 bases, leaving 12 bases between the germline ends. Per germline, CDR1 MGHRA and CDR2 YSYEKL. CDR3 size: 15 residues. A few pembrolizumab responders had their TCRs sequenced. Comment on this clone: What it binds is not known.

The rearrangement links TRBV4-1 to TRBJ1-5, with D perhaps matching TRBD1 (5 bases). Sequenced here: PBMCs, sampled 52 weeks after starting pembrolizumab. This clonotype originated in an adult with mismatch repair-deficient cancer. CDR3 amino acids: CASSLLDTGNQPQHF. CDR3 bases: TGCGCCAGCAGCCTCCTGGACACGGGCAATCAGCCCCAGCATTTT.